This T cell receptor (beta chain) comes out of a study of T cell responses to AZD1222 COVID-19 vaccine. Study outcomes and limitations: White British ancestry dominated among donors, who included more females, and clonal diversity was possibly underestimated. Nearly half of spike-specific TCRs reportedly go after variant regions that carry no mutations. Among those given AZD1222, only six or seven were seropositive at baseline. The peak T cell response came first, and repertoires were sampled only after it.

Comments on this clone: Its specificity is not known.

Using immunoSEQ multiplex PCR, the repertoire was profiled, and TCRdb retains in-frame clones only, with some absent. Among more than 150,000 clones listed, just over 90% were seen once. Germline CDR1 is SGHRS and CDR2 is YFSETQ. After removal of 4 bases from V and 2 bases from J, the junction contained 9 bases not matched to a gene. This CDR3 contains 18 residues. The V call is TRBV5-1, the J call TRBJ2-4; TRBD2 agrees at 13 bases. This TCR came from an adult in good health. The source material was peripheral blood, sampled on day 0 of AZD1222 vaccination. CDR3 nucleotides: TGCGCCAGCAGCCTACAAACTAGCGGGAGGGCCACCAAAAACATTCAGTACTTC. Translated, it gives CASSLQTSGRATKNIQYF.